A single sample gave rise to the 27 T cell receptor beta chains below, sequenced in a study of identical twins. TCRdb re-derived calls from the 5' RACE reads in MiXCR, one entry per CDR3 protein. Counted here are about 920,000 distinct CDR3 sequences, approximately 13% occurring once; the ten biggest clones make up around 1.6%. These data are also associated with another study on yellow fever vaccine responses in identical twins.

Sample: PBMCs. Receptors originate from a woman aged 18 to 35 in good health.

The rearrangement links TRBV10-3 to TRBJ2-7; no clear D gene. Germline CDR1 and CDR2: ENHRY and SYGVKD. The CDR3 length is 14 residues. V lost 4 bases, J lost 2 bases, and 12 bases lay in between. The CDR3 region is CAISADLPPYEQYV. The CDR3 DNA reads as TGTGCCATCAGTGCAGACCTACCACCCTACGAGCAGTACGTC.

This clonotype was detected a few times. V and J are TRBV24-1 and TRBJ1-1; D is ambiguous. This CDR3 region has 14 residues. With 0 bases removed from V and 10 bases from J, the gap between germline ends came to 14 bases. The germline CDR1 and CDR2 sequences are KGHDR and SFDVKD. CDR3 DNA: TGTGCCACCAGTGATTTGGGGCACGGATGGGGAGCTTTCTTT. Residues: CATSDLGHGWGAFF.

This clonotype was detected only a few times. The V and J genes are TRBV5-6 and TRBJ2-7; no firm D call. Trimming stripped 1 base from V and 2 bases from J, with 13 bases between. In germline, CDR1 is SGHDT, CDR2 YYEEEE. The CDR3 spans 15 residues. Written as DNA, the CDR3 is TGTGCCAGCAGCTTGCGTACAGAGCCCGCCTACGAGCAGTACTTC. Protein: CASSLRTEPAYEQYF.

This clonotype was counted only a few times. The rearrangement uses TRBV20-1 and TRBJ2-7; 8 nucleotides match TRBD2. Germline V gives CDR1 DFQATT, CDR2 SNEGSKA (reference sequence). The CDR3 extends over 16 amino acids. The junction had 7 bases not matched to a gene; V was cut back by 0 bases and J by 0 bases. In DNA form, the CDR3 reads TGCAGTGCTAGAGATCCAGCGGGGGCCGCCTCCTACGAGCAGTACGTC. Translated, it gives CSARDPAGAASYEQYV.

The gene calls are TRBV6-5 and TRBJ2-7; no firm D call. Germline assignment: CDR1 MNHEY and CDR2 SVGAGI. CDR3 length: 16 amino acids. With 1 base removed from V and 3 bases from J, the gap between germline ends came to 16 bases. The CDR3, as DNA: TGTGCCAGCAGTTACTATCCGGGCTCTAGGTTCTACGAGCAGTACTTC. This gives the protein CASSYYPGSRFYEQYF.

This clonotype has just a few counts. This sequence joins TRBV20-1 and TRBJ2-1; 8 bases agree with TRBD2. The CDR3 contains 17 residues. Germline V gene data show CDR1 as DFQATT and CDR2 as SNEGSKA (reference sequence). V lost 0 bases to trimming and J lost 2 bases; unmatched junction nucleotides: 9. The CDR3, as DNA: TGCAGTGCTAGAGATGGGAGGGTAGCGGGACCCTACAATGAGCAGTTCTTC. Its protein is CSARDGRVAGPYNEQFF.

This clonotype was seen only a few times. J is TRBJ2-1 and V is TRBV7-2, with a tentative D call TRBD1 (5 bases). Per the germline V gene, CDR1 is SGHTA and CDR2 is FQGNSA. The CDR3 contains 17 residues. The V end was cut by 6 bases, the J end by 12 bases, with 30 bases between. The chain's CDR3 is CASSGADEFPLRFWQFF. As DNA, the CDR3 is TGTGCCAGCAGTGGGGCAGACGAGTTCCCTTTGCGTTTTTGGCAGTTCTTC.

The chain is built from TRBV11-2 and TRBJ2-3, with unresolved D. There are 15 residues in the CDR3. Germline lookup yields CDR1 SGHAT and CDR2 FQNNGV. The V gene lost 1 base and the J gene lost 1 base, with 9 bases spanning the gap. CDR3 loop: CASSLADYRTDTQYF. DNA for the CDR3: TGTGCCAGCAGCTTAGCTGATTACCGCACAGATACGCAGTATTTT.

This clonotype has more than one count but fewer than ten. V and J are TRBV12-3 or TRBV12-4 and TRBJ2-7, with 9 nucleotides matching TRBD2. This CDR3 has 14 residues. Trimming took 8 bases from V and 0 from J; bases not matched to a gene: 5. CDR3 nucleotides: TGTGCCAGCCGGTCTAGCGGGATCTCCTACGAGCAGTACTTC. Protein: CASRSSGISYEQYF.

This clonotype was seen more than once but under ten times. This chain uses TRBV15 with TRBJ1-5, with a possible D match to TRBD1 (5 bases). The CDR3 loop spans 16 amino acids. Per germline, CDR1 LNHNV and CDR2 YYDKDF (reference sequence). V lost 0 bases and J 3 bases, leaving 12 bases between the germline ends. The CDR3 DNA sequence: TGTGCCACCAGCAGAGAAAGGGCAGGGTACAATCAGCCCCAGCATTTT. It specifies CATSRERAGYNQPQHF.

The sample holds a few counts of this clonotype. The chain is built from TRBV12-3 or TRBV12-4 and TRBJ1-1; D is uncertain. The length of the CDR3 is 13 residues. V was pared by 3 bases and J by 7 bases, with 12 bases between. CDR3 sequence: CASSFSRGGEAFF. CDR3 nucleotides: TGTGCCAGCAGTTTCAGCCGCGGCGGTGAAGCTTTCTTT.

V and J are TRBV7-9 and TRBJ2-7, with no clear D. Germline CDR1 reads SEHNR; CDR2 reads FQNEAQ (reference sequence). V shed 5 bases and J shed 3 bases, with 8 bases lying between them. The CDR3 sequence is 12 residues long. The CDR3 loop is CASSNRVYEQYV. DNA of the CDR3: TGTGCCAGCAGCAATCGGGTCTACGAGCAGTACGTC.

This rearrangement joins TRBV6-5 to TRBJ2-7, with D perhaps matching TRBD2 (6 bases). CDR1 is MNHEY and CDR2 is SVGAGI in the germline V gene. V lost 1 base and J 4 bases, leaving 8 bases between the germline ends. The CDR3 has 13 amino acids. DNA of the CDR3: TGTGCCAGCAGTTACTTAGGGAGGTACGAGCAGTACTTC. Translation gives CASSYLGRYEQYF.

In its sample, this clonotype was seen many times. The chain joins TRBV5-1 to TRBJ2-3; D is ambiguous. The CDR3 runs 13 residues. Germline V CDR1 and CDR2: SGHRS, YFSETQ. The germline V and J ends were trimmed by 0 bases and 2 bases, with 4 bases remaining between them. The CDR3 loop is CASSLDNTDTQYF. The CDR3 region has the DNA TGCGCCAGCAGCTTGGACAACACAGATACGCAGTATTTT.

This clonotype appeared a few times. The CDR3 region is CASSFGQRETQYF. In DNA form, the CDR3 reads TGCGCCAGCAGCTTTGGCCAGAGAGAGACCCAGTACTTC. V gene TRBV5-1 combines with J gene TRBJ2-5, with D hard to call. Germline V lookup: CDR1 SGHRS, CDR2 YFSETQ. V was cut by 2 bases and J by 4 bases, with 9 bases left in between. The CDR3 contains 13 residues.

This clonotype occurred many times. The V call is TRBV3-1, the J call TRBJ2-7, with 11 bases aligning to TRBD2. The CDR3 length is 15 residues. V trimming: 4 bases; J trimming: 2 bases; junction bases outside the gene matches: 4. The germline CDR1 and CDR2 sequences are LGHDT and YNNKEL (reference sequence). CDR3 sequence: CASSRSTSGAYEQYF. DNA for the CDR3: TGTGCCAGCAGCCGCTCGACTAGCGGGGCCTACGAGCAGTACTTC.

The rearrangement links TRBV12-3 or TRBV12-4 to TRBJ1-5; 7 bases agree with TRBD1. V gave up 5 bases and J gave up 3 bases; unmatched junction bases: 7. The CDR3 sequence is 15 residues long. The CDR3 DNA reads TGTGCCAGCAGTCCACAGGGGACGGTCAATCAGCCCCAGCATTTT. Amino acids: CASSPQGTVNQPQHF.

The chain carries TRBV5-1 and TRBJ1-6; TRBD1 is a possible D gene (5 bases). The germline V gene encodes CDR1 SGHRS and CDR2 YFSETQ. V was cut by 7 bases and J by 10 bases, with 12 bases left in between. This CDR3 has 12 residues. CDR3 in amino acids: CASWDGASPLHF. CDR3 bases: TGCGCCAGCTGGGACGGCGCCTCACCCCTCCACTTT.

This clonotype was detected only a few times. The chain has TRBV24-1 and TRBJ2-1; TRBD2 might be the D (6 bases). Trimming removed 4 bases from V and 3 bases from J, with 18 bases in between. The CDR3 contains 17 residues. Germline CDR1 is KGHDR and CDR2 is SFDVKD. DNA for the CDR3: TGTGCCACCAGTGACCCTACCGCTAGCGTCGGCTACAATGAGCAGTTCTTC. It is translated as CATSDPTASVGYNEQFF.

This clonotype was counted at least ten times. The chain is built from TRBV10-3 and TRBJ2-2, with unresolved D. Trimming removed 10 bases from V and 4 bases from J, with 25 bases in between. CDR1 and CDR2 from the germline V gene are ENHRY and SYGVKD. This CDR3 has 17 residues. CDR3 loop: CATFPLDGQLPTGELFF. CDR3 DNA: TGTGCCACTTTTCCATTGGATGGGCAATTACCCACCGGGGAGCTGTTTTTT.

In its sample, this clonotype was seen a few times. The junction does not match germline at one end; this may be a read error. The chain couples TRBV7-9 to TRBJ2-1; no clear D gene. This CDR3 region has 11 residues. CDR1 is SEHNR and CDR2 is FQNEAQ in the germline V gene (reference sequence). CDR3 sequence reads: CASTLGAEQFF. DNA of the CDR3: TGTGCCAGCACCTTAGGCGCTGAGCAGTTCTTC.

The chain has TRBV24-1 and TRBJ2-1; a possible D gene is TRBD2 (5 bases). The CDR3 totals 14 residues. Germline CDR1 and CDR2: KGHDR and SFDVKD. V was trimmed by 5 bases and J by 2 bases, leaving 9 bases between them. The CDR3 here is CATSAETTYNEQFF. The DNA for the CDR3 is TGTGCCACCAGTGCGGAGACTACCTACAATGAGCAGTTCTTC.

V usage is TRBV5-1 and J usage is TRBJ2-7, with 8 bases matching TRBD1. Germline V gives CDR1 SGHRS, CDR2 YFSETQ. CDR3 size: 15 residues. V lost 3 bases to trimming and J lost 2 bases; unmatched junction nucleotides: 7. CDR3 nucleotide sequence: TGCGCCAGCAGCTCCGGGACAGGTGCAACCTACGAGCAGTACTTC. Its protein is CASSSGTGATYEQYF.

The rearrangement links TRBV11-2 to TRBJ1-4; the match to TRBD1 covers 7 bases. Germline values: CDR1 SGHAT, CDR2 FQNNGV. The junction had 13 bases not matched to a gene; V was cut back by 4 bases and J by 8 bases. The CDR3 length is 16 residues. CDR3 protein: CASSSYSQGFGEKLFF. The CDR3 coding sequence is TGTGCCAGCAGCTCATACTCACAGGGGTTCGGAGAAAAACTGTTTTTT.

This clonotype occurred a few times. CDR3 coding DNA: TGCGCCAGCAGCCCTCGGTGGGCAGATACGCAGTATTTT. Amino acid sequence: CASSPRWADTQYF. V gene TRBV5-1 combines with J gene TRBJ2-3; no clear D gene. The germline CDR1 and CDR2 sequences are SGHRS and YFSETQ. V was pared by 4 bases and J by 4 bases, with 10 bases between. The CDR3 covers 13 residues.

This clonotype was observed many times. CDR3 sequence: CASSPTRTGPNEQFF. CDR3 in DNA: TGTGCCAGCAGCCCTACCAGGACAGGCCCGAATGAGCAGTTCTTC. V gene TRBV7-9 combines with J gene TRBJ2-1; 7 bases are shared with TRBD1. Per germline, CDR1 SEHNR and CDR2 FQNEAQ (reference sequence). The CDR3 sequence is 15 residues long. Trimming cost V 5 bases and J 7 bases; bases outside gene matches: 11.

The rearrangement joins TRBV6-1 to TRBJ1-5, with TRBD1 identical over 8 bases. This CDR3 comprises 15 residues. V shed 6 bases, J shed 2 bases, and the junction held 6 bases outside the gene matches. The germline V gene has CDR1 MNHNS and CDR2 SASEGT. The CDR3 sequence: CASSVDRAGNQPQHF. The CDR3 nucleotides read TGTGCCAGCAGCGTGGACAGGGCGGGCAATCAGCCCCAGCATTTT.